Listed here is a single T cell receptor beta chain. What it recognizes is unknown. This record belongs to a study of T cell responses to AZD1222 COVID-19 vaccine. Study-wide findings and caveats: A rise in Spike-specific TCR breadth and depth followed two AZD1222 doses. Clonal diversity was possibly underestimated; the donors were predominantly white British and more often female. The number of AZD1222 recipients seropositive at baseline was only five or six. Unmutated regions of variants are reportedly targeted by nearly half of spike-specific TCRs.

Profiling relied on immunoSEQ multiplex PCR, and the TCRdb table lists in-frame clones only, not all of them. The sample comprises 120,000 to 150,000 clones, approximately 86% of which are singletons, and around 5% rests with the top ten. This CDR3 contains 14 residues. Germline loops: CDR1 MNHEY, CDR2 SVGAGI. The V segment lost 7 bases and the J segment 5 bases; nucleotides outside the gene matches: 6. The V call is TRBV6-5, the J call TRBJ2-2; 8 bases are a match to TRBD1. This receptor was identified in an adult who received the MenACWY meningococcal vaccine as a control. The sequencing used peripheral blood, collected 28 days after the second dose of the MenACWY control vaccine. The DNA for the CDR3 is TGTGCCAGCACCAGGGACAGGCGGACCGGGGAGCTGTTTTTT. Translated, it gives CASTRDRRTGELFF.